This T cell receptor (beta chain) was captured by sequencing in a study of cytomegalovirus exposure and HLA in healthy donors. Study conclusions and caveats: Common viral pathogens (according to a later analysis) appeared linked to several of the most significant clusters.

The PCR ran on 60 Vbeta and 13 Jbeta primers. Here immunoSEQ multiplex PCR was the method, and the copy in TCRdb shows in-frame clones only, minus some. This table lists about 130,000 clones. About this clone itself: Its cognate antigen is unknown.

There are 17 residues in the CDR3. CDR1 and CDR2 (germline): LNHDA, SQIVND (reference sequence). The trim removed 0 bases at V and 4 bases at J, leaving 10 bases unmatched. Sequencing was carried out using PBMCs. The chain employs TRBV19 and TRBJ1-1, with TRBD1 matching 8 bases. This clonotype originated in a woman aged 60-75 years in good health and CMV-seronegative. CDR3 in DNA: TGTGCCAGTAGTATAGAGCGTCATTCCGACAGGGGCACTGAAGCTTTCTTT. As protein: CASSIERHSDRGTEAFF. The full variable domain, completed using reference TRBV19 and TRBJ1-1, is DGGITQSPKYLFRKEGQNVTLSCEQNLNHDAMYWYRQDPGQGLRLIYYSQIVNDFQKGDIAEGYSVSREKKESFPLTVTSAQKNPTAFYLCASSIERHSDRGTEAFFGQGTRLTVV.